This T cell receptor (beta chain) was found in a study of blood T cells in healthy people across ages (dated by TCRdb to the mid-2010s). A note on the overall study: Template switching captured roughly one uniquely barcoded TCR beta cDNA molecule per two T cells in model experiments. The donors were split into four age groups: young (average around 15 years), middle-aged (39), aged (more than 60) and long-lived (over 80). Using deep sequencing normalized with unique cDNA molecular identifiers, the study measured how TCR beta repertoire diversity changes with age. The study analyzed two additional independent replicas of 1 million unique cDNA reads from the same blood draw for two donors, one aged 18 to 30 and one aged 80 or older. On the study overall, not on this receptor specifically: A strong correlation was found between observed TCR beta diversity and the percentage of naive T cells measured by flow cytometry. Bulk unsorted PBMC profiling prevented conclusive comparison of naive and antigen-experienced compartments. Because donor CMV infection status was unknown, age-related changes in expanded clonotypes were potentially confounded. Compared with the aged group, the long-lived group had more naive CD4+ T cells, fewer expanded clones and increased TCR diversity, suggesting age selection. Estimates of total diversity from one million sequenced T cells were regarded as lower bounds and underestimates. Observed TCR beta diversity per million T cells fell roughly linearly with age, and a significant reduction was already apparent by age approximately 40.

The germline V gene provides CDR1 ENHRY and CDR2 SYGVKD. For this chain, trimming is 10 bases at the V end and 6 bases at the J end, and the number of junction bases without a gene match is 7. The CDR3, from cysteine to phenylalanine, totals 12 residues. Solely the CDR3 DNA is kept, with 36 bases framed from the first base. Systemically healthy Caucasian individuals from Russia, approximately 39 in total and aged about 6 to 100 years, were included as donors. Ten milliliters of peripheral blood were collected from each donor into EDTA-treated Vacutainer tubes. PBMCs were isolated by Ficoll-Paque density-gradient centrifugation, with at least 7 million obtained per sample. Trizol reagent was used to extract total RNA from PBMCs, with at least 6 micrograms per sample. Naive CD45RAhigh/CD27high T cell percentages were measured by flow cytometry on a PBMC aliquot from every donor. A word on this clonotype: Its antigen specificity is not known. No clone much larger than this one lies a single base away; base qualities are absent.

The library relied on 5' RACE. The instrument was an Illumina HiSeq 2500. A second roughly 6 to 12 cycle PCR used a sample-barcoded 5' primer and a J-beta primer mix. A unique molecular identifier was introduced onto each TCR beta cDNA molecule by a template-switch 5' adaptor carrying 12 random nucleotides. At least 3 million CDR3-containing paired-end reads were obtained from each sample. First-strand cDNA synthesis was performed from all RNA using the Mint cDNA synthesis kit, with priming by a TRBC-specific oligonucleotide. Following uracil-DNA glycosylase treatment, all cDNA underwent a first 18-cycle PCR with the universal primers M1SS and BC2_uni_R. As for the original processing: For normalization, 1 million high-quality reads, each with a distinct molecular identifier, were randomly selected from each sample. Reads with shared molecular identifiers were discarded instead of being binned into consensus sequences. MiTCR, run with a Q25 quality threshold and the strictest error-elimination algorithm, handled CDR3 identification, clonotype clustering and error correction. A nonparametric unseen species model with Euler transformation was used to estimate lower-bound total TCR beta diversity. Using fastp at Q25 and MiXCR, TCRdb reprocessed the public reads and kept productive beta chains. Records with the same CDR3 protein are collapsed into one entry carrying the most frequent genes and DNA. V and J calls and clone size were set by TCRdb, not the authors. The sample data list 750,000 to 950,000 distinct CDR3 sequences, and approximately 32% of these were observed just once. In total, the top ten clones hold 10% of the sample.

The same data also went into a second study, on T cells of mothers and their children. The second paper states: Nine systemically healthy Caucasian individuals, comprising three mothers and their six children, were included as donors. cDNA synthesis used all of the extracted RNA, with roughly 1.5 ug of RNA in each 15 ul reaction. Sample barcodes and 2-4 random nucleotides were added via the M1S primer in the second PCR. Over 9 million TCR beta CDR3 reads came from each mother, compared with some 3.1 million reads from each child. TCR recombination output is similarly shaped by thymic selection in related and unrelated pairs, with a minor effect exerted by inherited differences. Normalized repertoire overlap was always slightly but never significantly higher in related than unrelated mother-child pairs. No persistent microchimeric T cell clones were detected, at a sensitivity of roughly 100 clones per million clonotypes. Deep NGS was used in the study to compare the TCR beta repertoires of mothers and children and to look for features that separate related mother-child pairs from unrelated individuals. On average, the children were 11 +/- 4 years old, while the mothers were approximately 40 +/- 4 years old. After adapter ligation was performed with NEBNext reagents, the libraries were sequenced on an Illumina HiSeq 2000 with 100+100 nt paired-end reads. To avoid cross-contamination, the mother libraries and the child libraries were prepared a month apart and sequenced in separate runs. For each donor, between about 450,000 and 2,300,000 distinct TCR beta clonotypes were identified. Naive TCR beta clonotypes were estimated from low-frequency clonotypes matched to each donor's FACS-determined naive share, without sorting.

The sequence was obtained from a woman aged 40 to 50 in good health. The sample comprised blood. In this chain, TRBV10-3 is recombined with TRBJ2-3; TRBD1 matches 7 bases in the middle. CDR3 region: CATTEGGDTQYF. The nucleotide sequence reads TGTGCCACAACCGAAGGGGGCGATACGCAGTATTTT.